This T cell receptor (beta chain) came from a study of shared clonotypes between healthy human individuals. Study-level results: As a rule, naive subsets had a larger estimated richness than memory subsets.

Every subset's genomic DNA went evenly onto several immunoSEQ plates. This table comes from immunoSEQ multiplex PCR, and its TCRdb copy is limited to in-frame clones, with some not included. The profile shows about 2 million clones, around 95% of them singletons. Note on this clone: Its antigen is unknown.

This CDR3 spans 13 amino acids. Trimming pared 2 bases from V and 8 bases from J, leaving 12 bases between. Germline CDR1 is ENHRY and CDR2 is SYGVKD. The sequenced sample consisted of naive CD4+ T cells sorted from blood. The sample's subset: CD45RA+ positively selected. This TCR was recovered from a man between 18 and 29 years old in good health. The rearrangement uses TRBV10-3 and TRBJ1-2; unclear D gene. CDR3 in amino acids: CAISEISRKGYTF. CDR3 DNA sequence: TGTGCCATCAGTGAGATTTCACGGAAGGGCTACACCTTC.